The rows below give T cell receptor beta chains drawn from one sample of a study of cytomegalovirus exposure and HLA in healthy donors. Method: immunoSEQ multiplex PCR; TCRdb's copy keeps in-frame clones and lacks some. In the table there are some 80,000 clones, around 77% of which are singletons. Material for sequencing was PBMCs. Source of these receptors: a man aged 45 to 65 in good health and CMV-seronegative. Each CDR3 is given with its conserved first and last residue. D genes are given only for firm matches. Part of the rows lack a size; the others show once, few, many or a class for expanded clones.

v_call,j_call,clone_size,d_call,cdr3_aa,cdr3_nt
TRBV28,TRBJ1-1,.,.,CASSSGTPNTEAFF,TGTGCCAGCAGTTCCGGGACTCCGAACACTGAAGCTTTCTTT
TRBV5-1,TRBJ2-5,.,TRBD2,CASSQTSGGGLVETQYF,TGCGCCAGCAGCCAAACTAGCGGGGGGGGTCTAGTTGAGACCCAGTACTTC
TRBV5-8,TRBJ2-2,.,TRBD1,CASSSGTGGTGELFF,TGTGCCAGCAGCTCCGGGACAGGGGGGACCGGGGAGCTGTTTTTT
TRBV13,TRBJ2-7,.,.,CASSTSSYEQYF,TGTGCCAGCAGCACGAGCTCCTACGAGCAGTACTTC
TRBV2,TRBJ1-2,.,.,CASKEDRDYGYTF,TGTGCCAGCAAGGAGGACAGAGACTATGGCTACACCTTC
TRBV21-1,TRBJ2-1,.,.,CASSKVVMRSGGHRFF,TGTGCCAGCAGCAAAGTCGTAATGCGGAGCGGGGGGCATAGGTTCTTC
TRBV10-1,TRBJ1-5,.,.,CARVGRENQPQHF,TGCGCCAGAGTGGGTAGGGAGAATCAGCCCCAGCATTTT
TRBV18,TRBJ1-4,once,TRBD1,CASSPEGQKATNEKLFF,TGTGCCAGCTCACCAGAGGGACAGAAGGCAACTAATGAAAAACTGTTTTTT
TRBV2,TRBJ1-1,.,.,CASGQNTEAFF,TGTGCCAGCGGGCAGAACACTGAAGCTTTCTTT
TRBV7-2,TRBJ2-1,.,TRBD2,CASSKVAGGLNEQFF,TGTGCCAGCAGCAAGGTAGCGGGGGGGCTGAATGAGCAGTTCTTC
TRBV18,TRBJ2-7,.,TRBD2,CASSPERGAGEQYF,TGTGCCAGCTCACCGGAGCGGGGGGCAGGAGAGCAGTACTTC
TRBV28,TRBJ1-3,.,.,CASSASGNTIYF,TGTGCCAGCAGCGCTAGCGGAAACACCATATATTTT
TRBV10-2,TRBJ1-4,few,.,CASSRTDNEKLFF,TGCGCCAGCAGTAGGACAGATAATGAAAAACTGTTTTTT
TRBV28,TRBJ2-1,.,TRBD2,CASQTSGSRMEQFF,TGTGCCAGCCAAACTAGCGGGTCCCGAATGGAGCAGTTCTTC
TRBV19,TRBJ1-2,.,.,CASSIKERGYTF,TGTGCCAGTAGTATAAAGGAGAGGGGCTACACCTTC
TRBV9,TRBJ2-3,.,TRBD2,CASSVGGGTSAPDTQYF,TGTGCCAGCAGCGTAGGAGGGGGGACTAGTGCTCCAGATACGCAGTATTTT
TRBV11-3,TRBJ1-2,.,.,CASSLVEETNYGYTF,TGTGCCAGCAGCTTAGTGGAGGAGACTAACTATGGCTACACCTTC
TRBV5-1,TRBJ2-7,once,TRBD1,CASSLGQGSAEQYF,TGCGCCAGCAGCCTGGGACAGGGGTCCGCCGAGCAGTACTTC
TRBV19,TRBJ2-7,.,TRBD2,CASSRAAGGREQYF,TGTGCCAGTAGTCGGGCTGCGGGGGGAAGGGAGCAGTACTTC
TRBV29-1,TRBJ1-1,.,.,CSVDGGGPNTEAFF,TGCAGCGTTGATGGGGGGGGGCCGAACACTGAAGCTTTCTTT
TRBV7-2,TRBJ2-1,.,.,CASSLEGTITGQFF,TGTGCCAGCAGCTTAGAAGGGACAATAACGGGGCAGTTCTTC
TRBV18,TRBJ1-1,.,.,CASSPNRNWNTEAFF,TGTGCCAGCTCACCTAACAGGAATTGGAACACTGAAGCTTTCTTT
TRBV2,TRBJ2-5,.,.,CASGAVEETQYF,TGTGCCAGCGGGGCTGTCGAAGAGACCCAGTACTTC
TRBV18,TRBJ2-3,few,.,CASSLSGTDTQYF,TGTGCCAGCTCCCTAAGCGGCACAGATACGCAGTATTTT